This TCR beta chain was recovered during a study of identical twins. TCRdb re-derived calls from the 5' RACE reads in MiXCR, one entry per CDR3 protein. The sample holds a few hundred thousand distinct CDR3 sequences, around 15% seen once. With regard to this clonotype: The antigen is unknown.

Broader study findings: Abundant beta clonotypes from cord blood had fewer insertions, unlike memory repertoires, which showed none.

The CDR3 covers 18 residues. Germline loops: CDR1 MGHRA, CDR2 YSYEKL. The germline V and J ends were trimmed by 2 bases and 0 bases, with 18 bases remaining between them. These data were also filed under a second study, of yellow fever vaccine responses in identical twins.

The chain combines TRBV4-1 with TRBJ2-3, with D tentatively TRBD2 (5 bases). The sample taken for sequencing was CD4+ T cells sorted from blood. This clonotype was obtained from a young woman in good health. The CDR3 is CASSQRAVPGMSTDTQYF. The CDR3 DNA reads TGCGCCAGCAGCCAACGCGCCGTTCCGGGGATGAGCACAGATACGCAGTATTTT.